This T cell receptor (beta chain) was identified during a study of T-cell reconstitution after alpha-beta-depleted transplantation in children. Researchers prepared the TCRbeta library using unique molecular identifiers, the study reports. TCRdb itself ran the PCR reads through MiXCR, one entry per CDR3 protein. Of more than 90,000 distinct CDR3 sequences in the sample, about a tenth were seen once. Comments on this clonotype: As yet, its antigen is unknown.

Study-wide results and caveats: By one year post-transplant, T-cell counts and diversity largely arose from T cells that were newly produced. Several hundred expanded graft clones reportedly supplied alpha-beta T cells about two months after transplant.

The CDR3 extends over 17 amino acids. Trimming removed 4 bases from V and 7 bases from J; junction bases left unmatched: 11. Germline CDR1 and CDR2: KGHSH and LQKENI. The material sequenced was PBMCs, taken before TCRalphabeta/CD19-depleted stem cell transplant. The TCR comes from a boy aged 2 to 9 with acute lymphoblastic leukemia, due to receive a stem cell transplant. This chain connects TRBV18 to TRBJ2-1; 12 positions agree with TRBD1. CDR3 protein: CASSRTGTGGVSNEQFF. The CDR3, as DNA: TGTGCCAGCTCACGAACTGGGACAGGGGGCGTGAGTAATGAGCAGTTCTTC.